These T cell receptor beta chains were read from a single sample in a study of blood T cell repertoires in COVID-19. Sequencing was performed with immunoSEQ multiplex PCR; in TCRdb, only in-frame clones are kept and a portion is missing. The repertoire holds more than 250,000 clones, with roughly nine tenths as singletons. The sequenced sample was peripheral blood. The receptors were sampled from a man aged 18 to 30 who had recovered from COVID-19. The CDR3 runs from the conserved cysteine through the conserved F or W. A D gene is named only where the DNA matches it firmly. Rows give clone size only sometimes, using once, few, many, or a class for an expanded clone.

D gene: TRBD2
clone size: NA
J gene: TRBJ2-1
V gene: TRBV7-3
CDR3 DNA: TGTGCCAGCAGCTCGCGGGGGGACGGCGGGCAGTTCTTC
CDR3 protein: CASSSRGDGGQFF

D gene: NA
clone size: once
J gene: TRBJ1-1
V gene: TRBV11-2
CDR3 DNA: TGTGCCAGCAGCTTAAGGTCAGGGGAGGGACGCACTGAAGCTTTCTTT
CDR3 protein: CASSLRSGEGRTEAFF

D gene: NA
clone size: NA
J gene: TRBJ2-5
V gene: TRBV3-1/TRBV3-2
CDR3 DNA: TGTGCCAGCAGCCCGGCGGCCTACGAGACCCAGTACTTC
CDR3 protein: CASSPAAYETQYF

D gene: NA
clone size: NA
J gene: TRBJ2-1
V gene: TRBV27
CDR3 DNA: TGTGCCAGCAGTTTTCGGGGAAGACGGAGCGAGCAGTTCTTC
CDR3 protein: CASSFRGRRSEQFF

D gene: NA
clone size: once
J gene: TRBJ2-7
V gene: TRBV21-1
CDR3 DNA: TGTGCCAGCAGCCCGCGGGGTAACGAGCAGTACTTC
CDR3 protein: CASSPRGNEQYF

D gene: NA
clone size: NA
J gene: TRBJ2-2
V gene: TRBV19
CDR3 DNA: TGTGCCAGTAGGCCCGGTCTCCTCGGGGAGCTGTTTTTT
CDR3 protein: CASRPGLLGELFF

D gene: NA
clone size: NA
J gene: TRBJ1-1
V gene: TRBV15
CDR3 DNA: TGTGCCACCAGCACAAAACCGGGGGTCAGGACTGAAGCTTTCTTT
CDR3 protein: CATSTKPGVRTEAFF

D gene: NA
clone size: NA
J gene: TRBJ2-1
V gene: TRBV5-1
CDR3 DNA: TGCGCCAGCAGCTTGAGTGACAGGTCTGAAGATGAGCAGTTCTTC
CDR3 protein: CASSLSDRSEDEQFF

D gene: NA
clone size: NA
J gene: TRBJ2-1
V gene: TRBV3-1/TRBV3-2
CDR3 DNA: TGTGCCAGCAGCCAAGACCGGGTCAGCTCCTACAATGAGCAGTTCTTC
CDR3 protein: CASSQDRVSSYNEQFF

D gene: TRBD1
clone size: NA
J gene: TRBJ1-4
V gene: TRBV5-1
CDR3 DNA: TGCGCCAGCAGCGGCACAGGGGGTTTGGATGAAAAACTGTTTTTT
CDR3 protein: CASSGTGGLDEKLFF

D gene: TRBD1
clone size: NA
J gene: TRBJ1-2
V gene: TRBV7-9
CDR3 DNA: TGTGCCAGCAGCCCGGAAGGGACAGGGTACTATGGCTACACCTTC
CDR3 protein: CASSPEGTGYYGYTF

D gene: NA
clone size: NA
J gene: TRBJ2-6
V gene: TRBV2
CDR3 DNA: TGTGCCAGCAGCGAGGGAGTTGAAGACAGAAGGGGGTCTAGGACCAACGTCCTGACTTTC
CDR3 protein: CASSEGVEDRRGSRTNVLTF

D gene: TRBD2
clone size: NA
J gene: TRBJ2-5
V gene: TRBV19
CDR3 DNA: TGTGCCAGTCGACTGTTAGCGGGAGGGCCGGAGACCCAGTACTTC
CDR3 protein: CASRLLAGGPETQYF

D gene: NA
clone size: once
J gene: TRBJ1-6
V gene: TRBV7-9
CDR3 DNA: TGTGCCAGCAGCCAAGACGGGAATTCACCCCTCCACTTT
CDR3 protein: CASSQDGNSPLHF

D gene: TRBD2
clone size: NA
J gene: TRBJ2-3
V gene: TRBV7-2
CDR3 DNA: TGTGCCAGCAGCTTACGGGGCGGGAGGGGTGGAGATACGCAGTATTTT
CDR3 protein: CASSLRGGRGGDTQYF

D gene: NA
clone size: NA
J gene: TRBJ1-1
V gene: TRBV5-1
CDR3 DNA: TGCGCCAGCAGCTTGTTTTGGGGAGCTGAAGCTTTCTTT
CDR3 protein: CASSLFWGAEAFF

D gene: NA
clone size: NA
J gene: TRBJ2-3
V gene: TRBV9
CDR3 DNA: TGTGCCAGCAGCGAGAGTTCGGGGTCGATTCAGTATTTT
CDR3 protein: CASSESSGSIQYF

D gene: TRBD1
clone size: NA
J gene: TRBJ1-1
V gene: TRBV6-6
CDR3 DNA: TGTGCCAGCACCCTACAGGGGAGGACTGAAGCTTTCTTT
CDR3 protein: CASTLQGRTEAFF

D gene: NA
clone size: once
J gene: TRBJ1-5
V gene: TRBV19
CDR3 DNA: TGTGCCAGTAATACGCAGGGGAGCAATCAGCCCCAGCATTTT
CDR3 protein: CASNTQGSNQPQHF

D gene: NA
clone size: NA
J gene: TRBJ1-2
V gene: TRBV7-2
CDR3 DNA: TGTGCCAGCAGCTTAGCGGGGAGTAACTATGGCTACACCTTC
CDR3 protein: CASSLAGSNYGYTF

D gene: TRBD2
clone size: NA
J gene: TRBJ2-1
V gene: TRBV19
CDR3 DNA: TGTGCCAGTAGTATAGATCCACTAGCGTTAAATGAGCAGTTCTTC
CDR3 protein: CASSIDPLALNEQFF

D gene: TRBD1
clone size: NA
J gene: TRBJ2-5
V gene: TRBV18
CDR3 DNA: TGTGCCAGCTCACCACTACAGGGGGAGACCCAGTACTTC
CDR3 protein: CASSPLQGETQYF

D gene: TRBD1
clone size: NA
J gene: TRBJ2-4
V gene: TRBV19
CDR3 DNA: TGTGCCAGTAGTATTGGGGGACAGGAACTAGCCAAAAACATTCAGTACTTC
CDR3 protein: CASSIGGQELAKNIQYF

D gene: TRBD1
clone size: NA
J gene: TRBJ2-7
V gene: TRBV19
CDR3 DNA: TGTGCCAGTAGTAGACAGGGGCACTCCTACGAGCAGTACTTC
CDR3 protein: CASSRQGHSYEQYF

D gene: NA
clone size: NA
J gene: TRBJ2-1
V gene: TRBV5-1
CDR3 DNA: TGCGCCAGCAGCTTGGGTATACAGGAGCAGTTCTTC
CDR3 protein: CASSLGIQEQFF

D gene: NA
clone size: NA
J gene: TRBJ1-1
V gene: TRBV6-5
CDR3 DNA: TGTGCCAGCAGTTACTCGACCCCGGGAGCTAACACTGAAGCTTTCTTT
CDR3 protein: CASSYSTPGANTEAFF

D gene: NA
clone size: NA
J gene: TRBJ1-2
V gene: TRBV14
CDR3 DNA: TGTGCCAGCAGCCAAGTAACAGAGAACTATGGCTACACCTTC
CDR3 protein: CASSQVTENYGYTF

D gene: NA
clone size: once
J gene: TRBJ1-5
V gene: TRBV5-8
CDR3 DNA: TGTGCCAGCAGCCCCTTTGATCAGCCCCAGCATTTT
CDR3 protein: CASSPFDQPQHF